This TCR beta chain was sequenced in a study of CD8 T cells in Susac syndrome (dated by TCRdb to between 2018 and 2021). Looking at the study overall: Repertoire sequencing was used to test whether CD8+ T cell activation and differentiation in Susac syndrome was antigen driven. Results the study describes overall, beyond this receptor: The study acknowledged that relatively few individuals were included in the TCR sequencing and HLA analysis.

In regard to this clonotype: The target of this receptor is not known. Base qualities are missing; no much larger clone stands one base away.

High-throughput TCR beta sequencing profiled peripheral blood CD8+ and CD4+ T cells from healthy donors, Susac syndrome patients and multiple sclerosis patients. Healthy donors were included as age- and sex-matched controls. CD8+ TEMRA cells were enriched by FACS, while bulk CD8+ and CD4+ T cells were purified by magnetic negative isolation. Blood was collected in EDTA tubes and processed within 24 hours, with PBMCs isolated through density gradient centrifugation. PBMCs destined for TCR sequencing were cryopreserved in liquid nitrogen and later thawed in a 37 °C water bath. The sorted or isolated CD4+, CD8+ and CD8+ TEMRA cells had a purity of 90% or higher. According to the germline V gene, CDR1 reads SQVTM and CDR2 reads ANQGSEA. Its CDR3 holds 12 amino acids, cysteine through phenylalanine. Only the CDR3 part of the read is kept: 36 bases, read in frame from the first base. V was cut back by 7 bases and J by 2 bases, leaving a gap of 11 bases between them.

RNA was extracted using the RNeasy kit, and about 0.5 to 1 ug of the RNA was reverse transcribed with random hexamers. The immunoSEQ multiplex PCR assay, which covers 54 Vbeta and 13 Jbeta segments, was used to amplify TCR beta CDR3 regions. To correct PCR amplification bias, a synthetic template baseline was used for both primer optimization and computational correction. Concerning the study's data processing: Reads were annotated to V, D and J genes according to IMGT and were analyzed with immunoSEQ Analyzer, with only productive sequences retained. Clonality was calculated as one minus the Shannon entropy normalized by log2 of the number of productive unique sequences. For each patient and control, public and private clones were evaluated among the 100 most prevalent clones. Susac-specific clones were defined as absent from healthy and MS cohorts, 800 to 1,200 published viral clones and other ImmuneACCESS disease sequences. TCRdb cleaned the public reads at Q25 with fastp, built clones with MiXCR and kept in-frame beta chains. All rows with the same CDR3 protein become a single entry with the most common DNA and genes. The V and J calls, along with clone size, are taken from TCRdb and not from the paper's own processing. The sample yields about 120,000 distinct CDR3 sequences; approximately 91% were counted once. The ten most abundant clones make up over 0.12% of the sample.

The receptor was derived from a human donor in good health. Sequencing was performed on CD4+ T cells from PBMCs. The receptor chain draws on TRBV29-1 and TRBJ1-1, and possibly TRBD1, on 5 matching bases. The CDR3 sequence is CSGRESNTEAFF. The sequence in DNA is TGCAGCGGCAGGGAATCCAACACTGAAGCTTTCTTT. The entire variable domain, with the stretches around the CDR3 drawn from the reference TRBV29-1 and TRBJ1-1 proteins, is SAVISQKPSRDICQRGTSLTIQCQVDSQVTMMFWYRQQPGQSLTLIATANQGSEATYESGFVIDKFPISRPNLTFSTLTVSNMSPEDSSIYLCSGRESNTEAFFGQGTRLTVV.